This TCR beta chain was retrieved from a study of cytomegalovirus exposure and HLA in healthy donors. Assay: immunoSEQ multiplex PCR; the TCRdb copy retains only in-frame clones and omits some. In the table there are 100,000 to 150,000 clones, 89% of which are singletons. The V gene's germline CDR1 is MNHNS and CDR2 SASEGT. The V end was cut by 10 bases, the J end by 4 bases, with 2 bases between. This CDR3 region has 8 residues. This clone was seen just once. Sequencing was done on a sample of PBMCs. This receptor was identified in a woman in her late teens or twenties in good health and CMV-seronegative. The J gene is TRBJ2-7, the V gene TRBV6-1; D is unresolved. CDR3 nucleotides: TGTGCCACTTACGAGCAGTACTTC. Protein sequence: CATYEQYF.